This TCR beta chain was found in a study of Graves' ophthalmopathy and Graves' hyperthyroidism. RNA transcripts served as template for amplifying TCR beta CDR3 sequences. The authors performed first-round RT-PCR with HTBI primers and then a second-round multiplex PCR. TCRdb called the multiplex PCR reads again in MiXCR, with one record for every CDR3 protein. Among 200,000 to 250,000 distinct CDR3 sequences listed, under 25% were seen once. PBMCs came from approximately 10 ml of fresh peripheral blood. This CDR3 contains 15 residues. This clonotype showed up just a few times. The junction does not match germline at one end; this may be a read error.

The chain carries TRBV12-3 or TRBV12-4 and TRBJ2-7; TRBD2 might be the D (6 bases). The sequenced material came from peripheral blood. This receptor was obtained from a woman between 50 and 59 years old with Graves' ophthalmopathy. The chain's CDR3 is CASSLEGDLNYEQYF. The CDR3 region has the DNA TGTGCCAGCAGCTTAGAAGGGGACTTGAATTACGAGCAGTACTTC.